This entry describes one TCR beta chain. This sample stems from a study of blood T cell repertoires in COVID-19. Some clones are missing from TCRdb's copy, which holds only in-frame ones; the method was immunoSEQ multiplex PCR. The sample has approximately 65,000 clones; roughly 84% are singletons. The CDR3 runs to 13 residues. Germline CDR1 reads SGHTA; CDR2 reads FQGTGA. Trimming took off 1 base at V and 5 bases at J, with 8 bases between the two ends. The chain combines TRBV7-3 with TRBJ1-1, with a possible D match to TRBD1 (5 bases). The sequencing input was peripheral blood. This clonotype was sampled from a woman at least 80 years old with active or convalescent COVID-19. The CDR3 nucleotides are TGTGCCAGCAGCTTAAAAGGGGAAACTGAAGCTTTCTTT. Translated: CASSLKGETEAFF.